These T cell receptor beta chains were read from a single sample in a study of cytomegalovirus exposure and HLA in healthy donors. Assay: immunoSEQ multiplex PCR; the TCRdb copy retains only in-frame clones and omits some. The sample records fewer than 400,000 clones, approximately 91% being singletons. The sequencing input was PBMCs. These receptors all stem from a man aged 30 to 39 in good health and CMV-seronegative. Both conserved end residues are part of each CDR3. D genes are given only for firm matches. Clone size is stated in some rows and not others, as once, few, many or a class when expanded.

- | TRBJ2-7 | - | TRBV15 | TGTGCCACCAGCAGAGTGGTTCCAGACGAGCAGTACTTC | CATSRVVPDEQYF
- | TRBJ2-7 | TRBD2 | TRBV4-1 | TGCGCCAGCAGCCATGTAGCGGGGGGAATCTACGAGCAGTACTTC | CASSHVAGGIYEQYF
- | TRBJ1-1 | - | TRBV5-1 | TGCGCCAGCAGGACATCTAACACTGAAGCTTTCTTT | CASRTSNTEAFF
- | TRBJ2-1 | - | TRBV5-1 | TGCGCCAGCAGTTTGGAGGGGGCGCATAGGTCCGATGAGCAGTTCTTC | CASSLEGAHRSDEQFF
- | TRBJ2-2 | TRBD2 | TRBV6-1 | TGTGCCAGCACCCTACTAGCGGGGGAGGCCGGGGAGCTGTTTTTT | CASTLLAGEAGELFF
- | TRBJ1-2 | TRBD1 | TRBV7-9 | TGTGCCAGCAGCGTCCCACGGGGACAGGACTATGGCTACACCTTC | CASSVPRGQDYGYTF
- | TRBJ2-1 | TRBD2 | TRBV19 | TGTGCCAGTAGCAACCTAGCGGGGGGAGGGCTTGAGCAGTTCTTC | CASSNLAGGGLEQFF
- | TRBJ1-2 | - | TRBV4-1 | TGCGCCAGCAGCCAAGATCCAGGTCGGTATGGCTACACCTTC | CASSQDPGRYGYTF
- | TRBJ2-7 | - | TRBV27 | TGTGCCAGCAGCTATACAGGGAGGGGGGGATACGAGCAGTACTTC | CASSYTGRGGYEQYF
- | TRBJ2-2 | TRBD1 | TRBV9 | TGTGCCAGCAGCGGACCGGGACAGGGGTACACCGGGGAGCTGTTTTTT | CASSGPGQGYTGELFF
- | TRBJ2-1 | TRBD2 | TRBV6-5 | TGTGCCAGCACCAGACTAGCGGGGGAAGACAATGAGCAGTTCTTC | CASTRLAGEDNEQFF
- | TRBJ2-6 | - | TRBV6-1 | TGTGCCAGCAGTGAAAGGGGAGGTTTCTCTGGGGCCAACGTCCTGACTTTC | CASSERGGFSGANVLTF
- | TRBJ2-1 | TRBD2 | TRBV2 | TGTGCCAGCAGTGAAAGAGCGGGGGCCTACAATGAGCAGTTCTTC | CASSERAGAYNEQFF
- | TRBJ2-7 | - | TRBV10-3 | TGTGCCATCAGTTCTGACAGCCCGGCCCAAACCATTTCCTACGAGCAGTACTTC | CAISSDSPAQTISYEQYF
few | TRBJ2-7 | TRBD1 | TRBV19 | TGTGCCAGTAGTAACCGGGACAGGGTGTACGAGCAGTACTTC | CASSNRDRVYEQYF
- | TRBJ1-2 | TRBD1 | TRBV6-4 | TGTGCCAGCAGTGATCCGGGACAGGGATTAAACTATGGCTACACCTTC | CASSDPGQGLNYGYTF
- | TRBJ2-7 | TRBD1 | TRBV2 | TGTGCCAGCAGGGGAATAGGGACAGGGATCTCCTACGAGCAGTACTTC | CASRGIGTGISYEQYF
- | TRBJ2-2 | TRBD2 | TRBV10-2 | TGCGCCAGCAGGGAGGGACTAGCGAGAACCGGGGAGCTGTTTTTT | CASREGLARTGELFF
- | TRBJ2-4 | - | TRBV29-1 | TGCAGCGCGCGGACACTGGTAAACATTCAGTACTTC | CSARTLVNIQYF
- | TRBJ2-1 | TRBD1 | TRBV5-6 | TGTGCCAGCAGCACCAACAGGGGAGATGAGCAGTTCTTC | CASSTNRGDEQFF
- | TRBJ2-2 | TRBD1 | TRBV7-7 | TGTGCCAGCAGCGAAGACAGGGGTGCCACCGGGGAGCTGTTTTTT | CASSEDRGATGELFF
- | TRBJ1-5 | - | TRBV18 | TGTGCCAGCTCCCTACAGACAGGCAATCAGCCCCAGCATTTT | CASSLQTGNQPQHF
- | TRBJ2-7 | - | TRBV4-1 | TGCGCCAGCAGCCAAGGTTTTGGCAGGGAAAGGTCCGAGCAGTACTTC | CASSQGFGRERSEQYF
- | TRBJ2-1 | - | TRBV19 | TGTGCCAGTAGTATAGGAACCCAGGTTGCCCGCGTCAACAATGAGCAGTTCTTC | CASSIGTQVARVNNEQFF
- | TRBJ2-7 | TRBD1 | TRBV18 | TGTGCCAGCTCACCAGGTTCCGGGACAGGGACCTTCTACGAGCAGTACTTC | CASSPGSGTGTFYEQYF
- | TRBJ2-3 | TRBD1 | TRBV19 | TGTGCCAGTAGTCCGCGACAGGGGAGGTCTAGCACAGATACGCAGTATTTT | CASSPRQGRSSTDTQYF
- | TRBJ2-2 | - | TRBV11-2 | TGTGCCACCCAGCCCGGACAGCGGAACACCGGGGAGCTGTTTTTT | CATQPGQRNTGELFF
- | TRBJ1-2 | TRBD1 | TRBV5-1 | TGCGCCAGCAGCCAAGACCAAGGGGGCGCGGGCTATGGCTACACCTTC | CASSQDQGGAGYGYTF
- | TRBJ2-5 | - | TRBV6-6 | TGTGCCAGCAGCCTTTCCAGTACAGGGTACCAAGAGACCCAGTACTTC | CASSLSSTGYQETQYF
- | TRBJ1-2 | - | TRBV29-1 | TGCAGCGTTACGGGACACTTAAACTATGGCTACACCTTC | CSVTGHLNYGYTF
- | TRBJ1-2 | TRBD1 | TRBV2 | TGTGCCAGCAGTATTACCGGGACAGGGGTTAGTCCCACCTTC | CASSITGTGVSPTF